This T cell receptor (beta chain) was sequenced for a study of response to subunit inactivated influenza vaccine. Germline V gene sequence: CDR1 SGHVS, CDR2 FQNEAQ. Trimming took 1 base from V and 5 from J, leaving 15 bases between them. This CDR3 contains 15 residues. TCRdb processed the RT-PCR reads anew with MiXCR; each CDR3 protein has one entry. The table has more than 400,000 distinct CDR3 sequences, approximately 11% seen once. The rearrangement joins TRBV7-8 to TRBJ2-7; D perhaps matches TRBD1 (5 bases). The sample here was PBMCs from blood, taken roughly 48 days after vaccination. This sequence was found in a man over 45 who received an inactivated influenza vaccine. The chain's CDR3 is CASSLGAGFRNEQYF. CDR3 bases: TGTGCCAGCAGCTTAGGAGCAGGGTTCCGGAACGAGCAGTACTTC. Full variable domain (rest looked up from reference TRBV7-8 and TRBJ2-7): GAGVSQSPRYKVAKRGQDVALRCDPISGHVSLFWYQQALGQGPEFLTYFQNEAQLDKSGLPSDRFFAERPEGSVSTLKIQRTQQEDSAVYLCASSLGAGFRNEQYFGPGTRLTVT.